Below, 11 T cell receptor beta chains from the same sample are listed, as sequenced in a study of CD8 T cells in Susac syndrome. Reverse transcription of roughly 0.45 to 1 ug RNA was performed with random hexamers. TCRdb independently ran MiXCR on the immunoSEQ multiplex PCR reads; one entry per CDR3 protein. This repertoire shows 95,000 to 150,000 distinct CDR3 sequences, nearly 96% found once; its top ten account for 0.12% to 0.15%. What was sequenced was CD4+ T cells from PBMCs. The source of these receptors is a human donor with Susac syndrome.

This chain connects TRBV30 to TRBJ1-1; D is undetermined. Germline lookup yields CDR1 GTSNPN and CDR2 SVGIG (reference sequence). The CDR3 contains 13 residues. The V end was cut by 4 bases, the J end by 5 bases, with 14 bases between. The CDR3 region is CAWTPSGWTEAFF. CDR3 nucleotides: TGTGCCTGGACCCCATCGGGGTGGACTGAAGCTTTCTTT.

The V call is TRBV20-1, the J call TRBJ1-1; D call uncertain. V was pared by 1 base and J by 3 bases, with 12 bases between. The germline V gene encodes CDR1 DFQATT and CDR2 SNEGSKA (reference sequence). This CDR3 has 14 amino acids. CDR3 DNA: TGCAGTGCTAGAGCCGTTGCGGTATACACTGAAGCTTTCTTT. Its translation is CSARAVAVYTEAFF.

The chain uses TRBV27 and TRBJ2-3; D is perhaps TRBD1 or TRBD2 (5 bases each). The CDR3 spans 12 residues. CDR1 MNHEY and CDR2 SMNVEV come from the germline V gene (reference sequence). Between the trimmed V and J ends, which lost 6 bases and 4 bases, there was a span of 8 bases. CDR3 in DNA: TGTGCCAGCAGGGGACGGTCAGATACGCAGTATTTT. Translated, it gives CASRGRSDTQYF.

This sequence joins TRBV28 and TRBJ2-5; no clear D. Trimming removed 5 bases at V and 5 bases at J, with 15 bases between. The CDR3 loop spans 14 amino acids. The germline V gene has CDR1 MDHEN and CDR2 SYDVKM. The CDR3 coding sequence is TGTGCCAGCAGTCTGCCGCGAGCCCCGGAGACCCAGTACTTC. Translation gives CASSLPRAPETQYF.

This sequence joins TRBV20-1 and TRBJ2-1, with 9 bases lining up with TRBD2. The V and J ends lost 5 bases and 8 bases, in that order; junction bases with no gene match: 13. There are 15 residues in the CDR3. Per the germline V gene, CDR1 is DFQATT and CDR2 is SNEGSKA (reference sequence). The CDR3 DNA follows: TGCAGTGCTCCTCTTTTTAGCGGGAGTAGGGATGAGCAGTTCTTC. It encodes CSAPLFSGSRDEQFF.

V gene TRBV29-1 combines with J gene TRBJ2-2; D gene unclear. Germline V gene lookup returns CDR1 SQVTM and CDR2 ANQGSEA. With 1 base removed from V and 1 base from J, the gap between germline ends came to 7 bases. CDR3 length: 14 residues. CDR3 coding DNA: TGCAGCGTTGAAGCACAGCGGAACACCGGGGAGCTGTTTTTT. As protein: CSVEAQRNTGELFF.

This chain links TRBV9 with TRBJ2-5; D is possibly TRBD1 (6 bases). Germline values: CDR1 SGDLS, CDR2 YYNGEE. This CDR3 has 13 amino acids. Trimming stripped 4 bases from V and 5 bases from J, with 12 bases between. CDR3 region: CASSQGPGETQYF. The CDR3 region has the DNA TGTGCCAGCAGCCAGGGGCCTGGGGAGACCCAGTACTTC.

The chain recombines TRBV9 with TRBJ2-1; a weak D match, TRBD1 (7 bases). V gave up 0 bases and J gave up 7 bases, with 17 bases separating them. Germline assignment: CDR1 SGDLS and CDR2 YYNGEE. This CDR3 has 16 amino acids. CDR3 in amino acids: CASSVDEGGAGNEQFF. The CDR3, as DNA: TGTGCCAGCAGCGTAGACGAAGGGGGCGCGGGGAATGAGCAGTTCTTC.

Points on this clonotype: A junction end diverges from the germline sequence, so it may reflect a read error. The V gene is TRBV2, the J gene TRBJ2-1; 9 positions agree with TRBD2. Germline CDR1 is SNHLY and CDR2 is FYNNEI. The CDR3 sequence is 11 residues long. This CDR3 reads CASSELAGMVF. DNA of the CDR3: TGTGCCAGCAGTGAACTAGCGGGAATGGTCTTC.

The V call is TRBV10-3, the J call TRBJ2-7, with 12 bases that match TRBD2. The V gene's germline CDR1 is ENHRY and CDR2 SYGVKD. The J segment lost 2 bases and the V segment lost 2 bases, leaving 1 base of the junction unmatched. There are 15 residues in the CDR3. The CDR3 is CAISEGLAGPYEQYF. In DNA, the CDR3 is TGTGCCATCAGTGAGGGACTAGCGGGACCCTACGAGCAGTACTTC.

The chain recombines TRBV12-3 or TRBV12-4 with TRBJ1-1; 9 bases fit TRBD1. The CDR3 loop spans 15 amino acids. V dropped 3 bases and J dropped 3; count of bases not matched to a gene: 5. CDR3 sequence reads: CASSLNGQGHTEAFF. The CDR3 nucleotides read TGTGCCAGCAGTTTGAATGGACAGGGGCACACTGAAGCTTTCTTT.